This TCR beta chain is drawn from a study of T cell repertoires in cytomegalovirus infection. Across the whole study: The authors relied on CMV epitopes, both recently identified HLA-C-restricted and well-studied HLA-B-restricted. Both a matching HLA type and CMV infection were indicated by public TCR beta signatures. Study-level findings and limits: Dominating the ex vivo response were HLA-C-restricted CMV-specific TCR beta clonotypes.

About this clonotype: Its target is not known.

In TCRdb, the reads were re-called with MiXCR into one record per CDR3 protein. The sample carries approximately 910,000 distinct CDR3 sequences, approximately 31% recorded once. There are 16 residues in the CDR3. V shed 5 bases and J 7 bases; nucleotides not matched to a gene: 11. Germline V gives CDR1 LNHNV, CDR2 YYDKDF (reference sequence). The TCR sequence derives from a human donor in good health (CMV status not recorded). Some clones in this sample may be carry-over from other donors' samples. The source was cultured CD8+ T cells from PBMCs, collected from culture after CMV antigen stimulation. V is TRBV15 and J is TRBJ1-5, with TRBD1 matching 10 bases. The CDR3 sequence: CATSETGQGLNQPQHF. Written as DNA, the CDR3 is TGTGCCACCAGCGAGACGGGACAGGGGCTTAACCAGCCCCAGCATTTT. Variable domain in full (rest from reference TRBV15 and TRBJ1-5): DAMVIQNPRYQVTQFGKPVTLSCSQTLNHNVMYWYQQKSSQAPKLLFHYYDKDFNNEADTPDNFQSRRPNTSFCFLDIRSPGLGDTAMYLCATSETGQGLNQPQHFGDGTRLSIL.